This T cell receptor beta chain emerged from a study of shared T cell receptors in the human thymus. Germline assignment: CDR1 SGHRS and CDR2 YFSETQ. The CDR3 is 14 residues long. V lost 4 bases to trimming and J lost 2 bases; unmatched junction nucleotides: 2. Produced via immunoSEQ multiplex PCR; TCRdb's table is partial and in-frame only. Of over 650,000 clones listed, 70% to 90% are singletons. These records were also assigned to another study, of human thymus T cells. That work states: Thymus specimens were resections from corrective heart surgery. Related studies found that unrelated individuals share highly overlapping thymic repertoires.

Sequencing was carried out using thymocytes. V gene TRBV5-1 combines with J gene TRBJ2-4, with 8 bases identical to TRBD1. The source of this sequence is a boy under three years old with a congenital heart defect. The CDR3: CASSQGATKNIQYF. The CDR3 bases are TGCGCCAGCAGCCAGGGGGCGACCAAAAACATTCAGTACTTC.